This TCR beta chain was recorded in a study of blood T cell repertoires in COVID-19. For the study at large: PBMCs, B-cell-depleted T cells, or T cells were the source of the cDNA or gDNA that made up the material.

All recovered Cohort 3 donors got two negative PCRs, got clearance, or saw symptom resolution. Clones were sequenced by immunoSEQ multiplex PCR, and TCRdb holds only the in-frame ones, with some missing. The sample consists of approximately 160,000 clones, around 80% of them appearing once. The ends lost 5 bases at V and 2 bases at J; junction bases unmatched: 8. Germline V gene lookup returns CDR1 LGHNA and CDR2 YSLEER. CDR3 length: 15 residues. This rearrangement joins TRBV4-3 to TRBJ1-1, with TRBD1 identical over 7 bases. The source material was PBMCs or T cells enriched from blood (not recorded which). The source is a woman aged 50 to 60 who had recovered from COVID-19. CDR3 bases: TGCGCCAGCAGCACGACACAGGGGAGAAACACTGAAGCTTTCTTT. As protein: CASSTTQGRNTEAFF.